This T cell receptor (beta chain) emerged from a study of response to subunit inactivated influenza vaccine. Overall study results and limits: Every seasonal influenza vaccination brings in few new T cells, the authors suggested.

Germline lookup yields CDR1 DFQATT and CDR2 SNEGSKA (reference sequence). This CDR3 spans 13 amino acids. V shed 6 bases and J shed 4 bases, with 16 bases lying between them. Each CDR3 protein gets one entry after TCRdb re-called the RT-PCR reads with MiXCR. The data hold 600,000 to 850,000 distinct CDR3 sequences, with 12% to 15% observed a single time. On this clonotype: The target antigen is unknown.

Sequences were derived from PBMCs from blood, sampled 14 to 15 days before vaccination. The clonotype comes from a man aged 50-59 years who received an inactivated influenza vaccine. The chain employs TRBV20-1 and TRBJ2-7; D could derive from TRBD1 or TRBD2 (5 bases each). The CDR3 protein is CSAPSGDLYEQYF. DNA of the CDR3: TGCAGTGCCCCTTCCGGGGACCTTTACGAGCAGTACTTC.